The 10 T cell receptor beta chains below all came from one sample that was sequenced in a study of OX40 agonist ivuxolimab in advanced cancers. This table comes from immunoSEQ multiplex PCR, and its TCRdb copy is limited to in-frame clones, with some not included. The repertoire holds tens of thousands of clones, with about 89% as singletons. Specimen: CD4+ or CD8+ T cells sorted from blood, collected in a trial of the OX40 agonist ivuxolimab. The receptors derive from an adult with an advanced solid tumor such as melanoma, head and neck, liver or kidney cancer.

The chain uses TRBV6-1 and TRBJ2-3, with 9 bases lining up with TRBD2. This CDR3 region has 15 residues. Germline V gene lookup returns CDR1 MNHNS and CDR2 SASEGT. J gave up 1 base and V 3 bases, and 2 bases lay outside the gene matches. The CDR3 nucleotides read TGTGCCAGCAGTGACGAGCGGGAGGGCACAGATACGCAGTATTTT. Translating it yields CASSDEREGTDTQYF.

The chain carries TRBV5-1 and TRBJ1-2; 9 nucleotides agree with TRBD1. Losses at the gene ends were 2 bases for V and 8 bases for J; bases not matched to a gene: 10. Germline CDR1 and CDR2: SGHRS and YFSETQ. This CDR3 contains 15 residues. The CDR3 DNA is TGCGCCAGCAGCTTTTCGACAGGGGGGCCCATCGGCTACACCTTC. It is translated as CASSFSTGGPIGYTF.

The chain couples TRBV11-2 to TRBJ2-1; no definite D call. Trimming took off 2 bases at V and 2 bases at J, with 10 bases between the two ends. The CDR3 contains 15 residues. Germline-derived CDR1 and CDR2 are SGHAT and FQNNGV. DNA for the CDR3: TGTGCCAGCAGCTTAATGAGGATCGCCTACAATGAGCAGTTCTTC. As protein: CASSLMRIAYNEQFF.

The table lists this clone with a count of one. The chain links TRBV25-1 to TRBJ2-7; 7 nucleotides agree with TRBD2. Per germline, CDR1 MGHDK and CDR2 SYGVNS. Trimming at V came to 10 bases and at J to 4 bases, leaving 7 bases not matched to a gene. The CDR3 totals 12 residues. This chain's CDR3 is CATKTGGYEQYF. CDR3 in DNA: TGTGCCACCAAAACGGGGGGTTACGAGCAGTACTTC.

The chain employs TRBV6-6 and TRBJ2-3; TRBD2 matches 13 bases. Germline trimming cut 10 bases from V and 5 bases from J; bases unmatched to any gene: 6. The germline gives CDR1 MNHNY, CDR2 SVGAGI (reference sequence). The CDR3 runs to 14 residues. The CDR3 protein is CAMLRLAGGDTQYF. CDR3 DNA sequence: TGTGCCATGCTAAGACTAGCGGGAGGAGATACGCAGTATTTT.

This chain joins TRBV7-3 and TRBJ2-3; 8 positions agree with TRBD2. CDR3 length: 15 amino acids. Germline V gives CDR1 SGHTA, CDR2 FQGTGA. After removal of 4 bases from V and 1 base from J, the junction contained 4 bases not matched to a gene. DNA for the CDR3: TGTGCCAGCAGCTCCGGGGGGGCGGGCACAGATACGCAGTATTTT. Encoded protein: CASSSGGAGTDTQYF.

In regard to this clone: Sequence at one end of the junction differs from germline and may be a read error. V gene TRBV18 combines with J gene TRBJ2-3, with 13 nucleotides matching TRBD2. Germline CDR1 reads KGHSH; CDR2 reads LQKENI. The CDR3 is 16 amino acids. The CDR3 DNA reads TGTGCCAGCTCAGATCGACTAGCGGGGGGCACGGATACGCAGTATTTT. It is translated as CASSDRLAGGTDTQYF. Together with reference TRBV18 and TRBJ2-3, the CDR3 gives the full variable domain: NAGVMQNPRHLVRRRGQEARLRCSPMKGHSHVYWYRQLPEEGLKFMVYLQKENIIDESGMPKERFSAEFPKEGPSILRIQQVVRGDSAAYFCASSDRLAGGTDTQYFGPGTRLTVL.

The chain joins TRBV25-1 to TRBJ2-7, with 12 bases fitting TRBD2. From germline, CDR1 is MGHDK and CDR2 SYGVNS. The J segment lost 2 bases and the V segment lost 6 bases, leaving 14 bases of the junction unmatched. There are 18 residues in the CDR3. CDR3 region: CASSRFQLLAGGPYEQYF. DNA of the CDR3: TGTGCCAGCAGCCGGTTTCAACTTCTAGCGGGAGGGCCCTACGAGCAGTACTTC.

V usage is TRBV7-2 and J usage is TRBJ2-4, with D perhaps matching TRBD1 (6 bases). In germline, CDR1 is SGHTA, CDR2 FQGNSA. There are 16 residues in the CDR3. V lost 5 bases to trimming and J lost 0 bases, with 14 bases between them. DNA for the CDR3: TGTGCCAGCAGCCCAAACAGGGCACTAGCCAAAAACATTCAGTACTTC. Amino acid sequence: CASSPNRALAKNIQYF.

The chain links TRBV30 to TRBJ1-1, with D hard to call. V lost 3 bases to trimming and J lost 0 bases, with 8 bases between them. This CDR3 is built from 13 residues. Germline V gene data show CDR1 as GTSNPN and CDR2 as SVGIG (reference sequence). Here the CDR3 DNA reads TGTGCCTGGAGAGCAGAATTGAACACTGAAGCTTTCTTT. This encodes CAWRAELNTEAFF.